The 22 T cell receptor beta chains below come from one sample, sequenced in a study of shared clonotypes between healthy human individuals. Using immunoSEQ multiplex PCR, the repertoire was profiled, and TCRdb retains in-frame clones only, with some absent. Here the sample spans roughly 2.1 million clones, just over 90% being singletons. Naive CD8 cells, CD45RO-negative and positively selected for CCR7, excluded terminally differentiated effector memory CD45RA+ cells. Sequenced material: naive CD8+ T cells from PBMCs. The receptors here all came from a man aged 18 to 30 in good health. Some clones in this sample may be carry-over from other donors' samples.

V and J are TRBV28 and TRBJ2-5; a possible D gene is TRBD2 (6 bases). The germline gives CDR1 MDHEN, CDR2 SYDVKM. The CDR3 spans 17 residues. V lost 1 base to trimming and J lost 1 base, with 16 bases between them. As DNA, the CDR3 is TGTGCCAGCAGTTTATTTGTTGCGGGAAAATTCCAAGAGACCCAGTACTTC. Translation: CASSLFVAGKFQETQYF. Filled out from reference TRBV28 and TRBJ2-5, the complete variable domain reads DVKVTQSSRYLVKRTGEKVFLECVQDMDHENMFWYRQDPGLGLRLIYFSYDVKMKEKGDIPEGYSVSREKKERFSLILESASTNQTSMYLCASSLFVAGKFQETQYFGPGTRLLVL.

The chain employs TRBV5-1 and TRBJ2-7; 9 bases are shared with TRBD2. CDR3 length: 18 amino acids. Germline loops: CDR1 SGHRS, CDR2 YFSETQ. V lost 4 bases and J lost 3; bases outside the gene matches: 17. The CDR3 loop is CASSPRVVDSGRFYEQYF. CDR3 nucleotides: TGCGCCAGCAGCCCCCGGGTGGTGGATAGCGGGAGATTCTACGAGCAGTACTTC.

The chain employs TRBV2 and TRBJ2-7; the match to TRBD1 covers 7 bases. The CDR3 has 15 residues. Germline assignment: CDR1 SNHLY and CDR2 FYNNEI. J gave up 3 bases and V 8 bases, and 13 bases lay outside the gene matches. CDR3 in amino acids: CASHDREIAYYEQYF. In DNA, the CDR3 is TGTGCCAGCCATGACAGGGAGATAGCTTACTACGAGCAGTACTTC.

This clone has just one count. The CDR3 region has the DNA TGCGCCAGCAGCGGCGTCCCAGGTCTTGAGATAGCTTTCTTT. This encodes CASSGVPGLEIAFF. The rearrangement links TRBV5-1 to TRBJ1-1; D is uncertain. The CDR3 has 14 residues. Trimming removed 4 bases at V and 10 bases at J, with 20 bases between. Germline CDR1 SGHRS, CDR2 YFSETQ.

This clone appeared once. The rearrangement links TRBV7-9 to TRBJ2-1; no reliable D call. Germline assignment: CDR1 SEHNR and CDR2 FQNEAQ (reference sequence). The CDR3 sequence is 13 residues long. Trimming took 5 bases from V and 7 from J, leaving 12 bases between them. CDR3 DNA: TGTGCCAGCAGCGCCCCCAGGAGAAATGAGCAGTTCTTC. Its protein product is CASSAPRRNEQFF.

CDR3: CATKGPPDYEQYF. The CDR3 nucleotides read TGTGCCACCAAGGGACCCCCAGACTACGAGCAGTACTTC. V is TRBV13 and J is TRBJ2-7; perhaps D is TRBD1 or TRBD2 (5 bases each). This CDR3 has 13 amino acids. Per the germline V gene, CDR1 is PRHDT and CDR2 is FYEKMQ (reference sequence). V gave up 10 bases and J gave up 3 bases, with 16 bases separating them.

The chain carries TRBV7-2 and TRBJ2-7; TRBD1 agrees at 8 bases. V lost 2 bases and J lost 0; bases outside the gene matches: 12. Germline V lookup: CDR1 SGHTA, CDR2 FQGNSA. This CDR3 contains 18 residues. CDR3 loop: CASSLRGLGQGLSYEQYF. DNA for the CDR3: TGTGCCAGCAGCTTACGGGGACTCGGACAGGGACTCTCCTACGAGCAGTACTTC.

The chain links TRBV7-3 to TRBJ2-7; TRBD2 aligns across 9 bases. Trimming took 2 bases from V and 5 from J; bases not matched to a gene: 4. CDR3 size: 14 residues. Looked up from germline, CDR1 is SGHTA and CDR2 is FQGTGA. The CDR3 region has the DNA TGTGCCAGCAGCTTATTAGCGGGAGTGCACGAGCAGTACTTC. It encodes CASSLLAGVHEQYF.

The rearrangement links TRBV19 to TRBJ2-7; TRBD1 matches at 9 bases. Germline V CDR1 and CDR2: LNHDA, SQIVND (reference sequence). Unmatched junction bases numbered 8, after V lost 2 bases and J lost 6 bases. This CDR3 comprises 15 residues. Here the CDR3 DNA reads TGTGCCAGTAGTATAATTAGGGACAGGGTCACCGAGCAGTACTTC. Translation gives CASSIIRDRVTEQYF.

The CDR3 region is CASSLAGGSADTQYF. CDR3 coding DNA: TGTGCCAGCAGCTTGGCGGGAGGTTCCGCAGATACGCAGTATTTT. The V and J genes are TRBV7-3 and TRBJ2-3, with 8 bases that match TRBD2. J was trimmed by 4 bases and V by 3 bases; bases with no gene match: 6. Germline loops: CDR1 SGHTA, CDR2 FQGTGA. CDR3 length equals 15 residues.

The rearrangement links TRBV4-3 to TRBJ2-7, with TRBD1 as a possible D gene (6 bases). Looked up from germline, CDR1 is LGHNA and CDR2 is YSLEER. The CDR3 has 15 residues. V was trimmed by 8 bases and J by 4 bases, leaving 21 bases between them. The CDR3 bases are TGCGCCAGCTCCACCGGGCGGACAGTAGGATACGAGCAGTACTTC. As protein: CASSTGRTVGYEQYF.

The gene calls are TRBV5-6 and TRBJ2-1; D might be TRBD1 or TRBD2, each matching 5 bases. With 6 bases removed from V and 7 bases from J, the gap between germline ends came to 20 bases. This CDR3 is built from 15 residues. The germline gives CDR1 SGHDT, CDR2 YYEEEE. CDR3 sequence: CASIKQRGGLNEQFF. The CDR3 DNA is TGTGCCAGCATCAAACAGAGGGGTGGTTTGAATGAGCAGTTCTTC.

The chain has TRBV25-1 and TRBJ1-1; D is ambiguous. The V gene lost 4 bases and the J gene lost 0 bases, with 9 bases spanning the gap. The germline V gene encodes CDR1 MGHDK and CDR2 SYGVNS. This CDR3 is built from 14 residues. Here the CDR3 reads CASSVVGLNTEAFF. In DNA, the CDR3 is TGTGCCAGCAGTGTAGTCGGGTTGAACACTGAAGCTTTCTTT.

The chain joins TRBV27 to TRBJ2-4, with 11 positions matching TRBD2. Germline V CDR1 and CDR2: MNHEY, SMNVEV (reference sequence). The V gene end was trimmed by 4 bases and the J gene end by 7 bases; junction bases not matched to a gene: 6. The length of the CDR3 is 15 residues. The CDR3 sequence: CASSSLAGGINIQYF. CDR3 bases: TGTGCCAGCAGTTCGTTAGCGGGAGGGATTAACATTCAGTACTTC.

This chain connects TRBV4-1 to TRBJ2-2, with 8 bases that match TRBD2. With V trimmed by 1 base and J by 4 bases, 5 bases remained unmatched. There are 16 residues in the CDR3. Per germline, CDR1 MGHRA and CDR2 YSYEKL. The CDR3 sequence: CASSQVSGRGTGELFF. The CDR3 DNA follows: TGCGCCAGCAGCCAAGTAAGCGGGAGAGGCACCGGGGAGCTGTTTTTT.

V gene TRBV7-2 combines with J gene TRBJ2-1, with D perhaps matching TRBD1 or TRBD2 (5 bases each). CDR1 and CDR2 from the germline V gene are SGHTA and FQGNSA. Trimming stripped 4 bases from V and 6 bases from J, with 16 bases between. CDR3 size: 15 residues. This CDR3 is CASSSRDDPSNEQFF. The CDR3, as DNA: TGTGCCAGCAGCTCGAGGGACGACCCCTCCAATGAGCAGTTCTTC.

V is TRBV7-2 and J is TRBJ1-5, with no clear D. V lost 1 base and J 0 bases, leaving 7 bases between the germline ends. Germline V CDR1 and CDR2: SGHTA, FQGNSA. This CDR3 has 15 residues. The CDR3 DNA follows: TGTGCCAGCAGCTTAGGCCAGACTAGCAATCAGCCCCAGCATTTT. Amino acids: CASSLGQTSNQPQHF.

The chain uses TRBV6-5 and TRBJ2-1, with D perhaps TRBD2 (7 bases). The V end lost 2 bases, the J end lost 8 bases, and 10 bases lay between the germline ends. Germline CDR1 and CDR2: MNHEY and SVGAGI. This CDR3 contains 13 residues. CDR3 in DNA: TGTGCCAGCAGTTACCGGGGGGCCGATGAGCAGTTCTTC. It is translated as CASSYRGADEQFF.

The chain employs TRBV7-2 and TRBJ2-3; D remains ambiguous. Looked up from germline, CDR1 is SGHTA and CDR2 is FQGNSA. Trimming removed 1 base from V and 6 bases from J, with 14 bases in between. The CDR3 length is 15 residues. CDR3 loop: CASSLEAIFVDTQYF. CDR3 DNA: TGTGCCAGCAGCTTAGAGGCCATTTTTGTCGATACGCAGTATTTT.

The rearrangement links TRBV10-3 to TRBJ2-3; 8 nucleotides match TRBD2. CDR1 is ENHRY and CDR2 is SYGVKD in the germline V gene. CDR3 length equals 14 residues. With V trimmed by 9 bases and J by 4 bases, 9 bases remained unmatched. The CDR3 loop reads CAMAAGDSADTQYF. The CDR3 DNA reads as TGTGCCATGGCAGCGGGAGATAGTGCAGATACGCAGTATTTT.

This chain links TRBV27 with TRBJ1-2; 8 nucleotides agree with TRBD1. The V and J ends lost 6 bases and 4 bases, in that order; junction bases with no gene match: 7. Germline values: CDR1 MNHEY, CDR2 SMNVEV (reference sequence). This CDR3 has 14 residues. CDR3 sequence: CASRWTGSSYGYTF. The CDR3 region has the DNA TGTGCCAGCAGATGGACAGGGTCGAGCTATGGCTACACCTTC.

The CDR3 DNA follows: TGTGCCAGCAGCCACCCTCCCGGACAGCGTTGGGGTGAGCAGTTCTTC. This encodes CASSHPPGQRWGEQFF. V gene TRBV7-9 combines with J gene TRBJ2-1; possible D gene TRBD1, 6 bases. CDR1 is SEHNR and CDR2 is FQNEAQ in the germline V gene (reference sequence). This CDR3 has 16 amino acids. V was pared by 5 bases and J by 9 bases, with 23 bases between.